This T cell receptor (beta chain) was retrieved from a study of blood T cells in healthy people across ages. CDR3 length: 15 residues. The V gene's germline CDR1 is MNHNS and CDR2 SASEGT. Trimming took 4 bases from V and 7 from J, leaving 17 bases between them. Alongside a J-beta primer mix, a sample-barcoded 5' primer served in a second PCR lasting about 7 to 11 cycles. TCRdb used MiXCR to reprocess the 5' RACE reads, holding one entry per CDR3 protein. The repertoire holds 1,500,000 or so distinct CDR3 sequences, under 55% seen once, with about 4.1% in the top ten. This clonotype occurred a few times.

This receptor was identified in a woman younger than 30 in good health. V and J are TRBV6-1 and TRBJ2-1, with D possibly being TRBD2 (5 bases). The sequenced sample consisted of blood. As DNA, the CDR3 is TGTGCCAGCAGTGTTGGTAGCGCCTCGTTTAATGAGCAGTTCTTC. Protein: CASSVGSASFNEQFF.